The 5 T cell receptor beta chains below all came from one sample that was sequenced in a study of T-cell memory formation after mild COVID-19. TCRdb recomputed calls from the 5' RACE reads with MiXCR, one row per CDR3 protein. Of fewer than 400,000 distinct CDR3 sequences listed, 10% to 15% are singletons. Source material: PBMCs or a T cell subset sorted from them (not recorded which). The source of these receptors is a man aged 18 to 30 who had mild COVID-19 (a few samples of this study predate the infection). Cell type and time point are not known.

This clonotype has just one count. The V call is TRBV7-3, the J call TRBJ2-3; D gene uncertain. Germline CDR1 SGHTA, CDR2 FQGTGA. V was cut by 1 base and J by 4 bases, with 9 bases left in between. There are 14 residues in the CDR3. The CDR3 here is CASSLRGSPDTQYF. The CDR3 bases are TGTGCCAGCAGCTTAAGGGGTAGCCCAGATACGCAGTATTTT. Together with reference TRBV7-3 and TRBJ2-3, the CDR3 gives the full variable domain: GAGVSQTPSNKVTEKGKYVELRCDPISGHTALYWYRQSLGQGPEFLIYFQGTGAADDSGLPNDRFFAVRPEGSVSTLKIQRTERGDSAVYLCASSLRGSPDTQYFGPGTRLTVL.

This clonotype turned up a few times. The DNA for the CDR3 is TGCGCCAGCAGCGCCGGGACAACGTACCAAGAGACCCAGTACTTC. It specifies CASSAGTTYQETQYF. The rearrangement joins TRBV5-1 to TRBJ2-5; the D gene is possibly TRBD1 (6 bases). V was trimmed by 4 bases and J by 0 bases, leaving 13 bases between them. Germline CDR1 reads SGHRS; CDR2 reads YFSETQ. This CDR3 is 15 amino acids long. Together with reference TRBV5-1 and TRBJ2-5, the CDR3 gives the full variable domain: KAGVTQTPRYLIKTRGQQVTLSCSPISGHRSVSWYQQTPGQGLQFLFEYFSETQRNKGNFPGRFSGRQFSNSRSEMNVSTLELGDSALYLCASSAGTTYQETQYFGPGTRLLVL.

This chain connects TRBV7-2 to TRBJ1-1, with D uncertain. The germline V gene has CDR1 SGHTA and CDR2 FQGNSA. Trimming removed 7 bases from V and 8 bases from J, with 11 bases in between. There are 11 residues in the CDR3. The CDR3 spells CASTPGREAFF. The CDR3 bases are TGTGCCAGCACCCCCGGCAGAGAAGCTTTCTTT.

Notes on this clonotype: An end of the junction does not agree with germline; a read error may underlie this. V is TRBV6-2 or TRBV6-3 and J is TRBJ1-5; unclear D gene. This CDR3 spans 16 amino acids. The germline CDR1 and CDR2 sequences are MNHEY and SVGEGT. CDR3 coding DNA: TGTGCCAGCAGTTCCGGAACGGCTTATAGCAATCAGCGCCAGCATTTT. Translation: CASSSGTAYSNQRQHF.

This clonotype has just a few counts. The CDR3 nucleotides are TGCGCCAGCAGAAAAACAGGGGGCACTGAAGCTTTCTTT. The encoded protein is CASRKTGGTEAFF. V gene TRBV4-1 combines with J gene TRBJ1-1; TRBD1 agrees at 8 bases. CDR1 and CDR2 from the germline V gene are MGHRA and YSYEKL. The length of the CDR3 is 13 residues. V was pared by 6 bases and J by 4 bases, with 4 bases of the junction left unmatched.